This T cell receptor (beta chain) was sequenced in a study of beta chain features in type 1 diabetes. The length of the CDR3 is 14 residues. V gave up 4 bases and J gave up 5 bases; unmatched junction bases: 6. The germline CDR1 and CDR2 sequences are SGHRS and YFSETQ. The purity of all sorted populations exceeded 95%. Since all of the isolated RNA was reverse transcribed, expressed TCRB transcripts were what got sequenced. Produced via immunoSEQ multiplex PCR; TCRdb's table is partial and in-frame only. The sample gives about 140,000 clones, over 8% of which show up once; 0.55% to 0.75% is in the top ten.

The receptor comes from a woman aged 40 to 50 in good health. The sequencing input was central memory CD4+ T cells from blood. The chain carries TRBV5-1 and TRBJ2-7; 10 bases line up with TRBD1. CDR3 protein: CASSEDRGTHEQYF. CDR3 DNA sequence: TGCGCCAGCAGCGAGGACAGGGGGACCCACGAGCAGTACTTC. The full variable domain, rest sourced from reference TRBV5-1 and TRBJ2-7, is KAGVTQTPRYLIKTRGQQVTLSCSPISGHRSVSWYQQTPGQGLQFLFEYFSETQRNKGNFPGRFSGRQFSNSRSEMNVSTLELGDSALYLCASSEDRGTHEQYFGPGTRLTVT.